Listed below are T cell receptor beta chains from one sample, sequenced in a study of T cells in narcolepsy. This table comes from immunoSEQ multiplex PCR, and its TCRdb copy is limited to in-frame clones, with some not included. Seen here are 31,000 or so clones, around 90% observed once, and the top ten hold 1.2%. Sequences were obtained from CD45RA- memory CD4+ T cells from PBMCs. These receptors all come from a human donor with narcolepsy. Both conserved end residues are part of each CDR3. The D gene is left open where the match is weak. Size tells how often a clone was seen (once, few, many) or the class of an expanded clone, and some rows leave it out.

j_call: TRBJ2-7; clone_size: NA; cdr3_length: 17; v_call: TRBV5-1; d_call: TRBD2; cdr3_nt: TGCGCCAGCAGCTGGGGGACTAGCGGGGCCTTCTCCTACGAGCAGTACTTC; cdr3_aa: CASSWGTSGAFSYEQYF
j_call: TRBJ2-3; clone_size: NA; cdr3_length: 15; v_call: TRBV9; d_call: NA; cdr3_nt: TGTGCCAGCAGCCCTACCTGGGGGATCACAGATACGCAGTATTTT; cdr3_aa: CASSPTWGITDTQYF
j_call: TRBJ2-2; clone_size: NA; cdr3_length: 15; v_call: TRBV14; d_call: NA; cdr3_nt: TGTGCCAGCAGCGCGGGACAATTGAAGACCGGGGAGCTGTTTTTT; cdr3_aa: CASSAGQLKTGELFF
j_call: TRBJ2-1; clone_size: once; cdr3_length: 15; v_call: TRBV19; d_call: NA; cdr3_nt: TGTGCCAGTAGTATTGGGGGCGACACGAGAAATGAGCAGTTCTTC; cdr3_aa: CASSIGGDTRNEQFF
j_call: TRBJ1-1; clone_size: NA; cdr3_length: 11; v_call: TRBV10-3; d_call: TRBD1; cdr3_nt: TGTGCCGTCAGGGGGGACAGTGAAGCTTTCTTT; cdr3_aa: CAVRGDSEAFF
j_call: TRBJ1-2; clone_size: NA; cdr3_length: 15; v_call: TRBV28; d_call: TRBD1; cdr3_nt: TGTGCCAGCAGTTCCCTTGACAGGGATCGGGGGGGCTACACCTTC; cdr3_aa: CASSSLDRDRGGYTF
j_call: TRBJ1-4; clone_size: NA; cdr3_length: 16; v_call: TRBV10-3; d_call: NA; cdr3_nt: TGTGCCATCAGTGAGGCGGAGTCCAGGGAGGGGGGAGGGGTGTTTTTT; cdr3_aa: CAISEAESREGGGVFF
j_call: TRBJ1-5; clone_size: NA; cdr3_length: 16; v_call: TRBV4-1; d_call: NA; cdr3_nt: TGCGCCAGCAGCCAAGAAAGGACCTCCGCTGGTCAGCCCCAGCATTTT; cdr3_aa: CASSQERTSAGQPQHF
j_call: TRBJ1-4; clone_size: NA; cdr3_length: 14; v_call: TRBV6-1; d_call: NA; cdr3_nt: TGTGCCAGCACCGGAGGGGTGGTTAATGAAAAACTGTTTTTT; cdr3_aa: CASTGGVVNEKLFF
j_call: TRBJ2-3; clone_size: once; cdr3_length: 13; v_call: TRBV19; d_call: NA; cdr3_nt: TGTGCCAGTAGCCAGGAGGGTGAGGGTACGCAGTATTTT; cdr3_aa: CASSQEGEGTQYF
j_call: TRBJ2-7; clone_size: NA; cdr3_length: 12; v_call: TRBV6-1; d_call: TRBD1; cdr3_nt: TGTGCCAGCAGTAGACAGGGGTACGAGCAGTACTTC; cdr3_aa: CASSRQGYEQYF
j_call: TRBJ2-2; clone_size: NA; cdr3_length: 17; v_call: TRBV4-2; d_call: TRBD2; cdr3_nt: TGTGCCAGCAGCCCCCGAAGCGCTAGCGGGAATACCGGGGAGCTGTTTTTT; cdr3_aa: CASSPRSASGNTGELFF
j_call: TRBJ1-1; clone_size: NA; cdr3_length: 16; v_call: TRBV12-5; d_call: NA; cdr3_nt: TGTGCTAGTGGTTTGGTACGTCCGGGGAAATACACTGAAGCTTTCTTT; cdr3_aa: CASGLVRPGKYTEAFF
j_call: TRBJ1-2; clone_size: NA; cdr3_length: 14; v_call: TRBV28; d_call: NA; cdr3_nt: TGTGCCAGCACCGAAACCGGGACACTCTATGGCTACACCTTC; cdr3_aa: CASTETGTLYGYTF
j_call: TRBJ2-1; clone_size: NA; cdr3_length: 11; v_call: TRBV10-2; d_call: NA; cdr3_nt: TGCGCCAGCGACGCGGGGAATGAGCAGTTCTTC; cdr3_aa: CASDAGNEQFF
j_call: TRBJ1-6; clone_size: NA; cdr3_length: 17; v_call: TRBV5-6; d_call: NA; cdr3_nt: TGTGCCAGCAGTTCCGCCCCCGGGAGCTCCTATAATTCACCCCTCCACTTT; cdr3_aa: CASSSAPGSSYNSPLHF
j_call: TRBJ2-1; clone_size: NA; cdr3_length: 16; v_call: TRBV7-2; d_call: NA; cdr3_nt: TGTGCCAGCAGCCTGAGCGGCCTTTCCTTTTACAATGAGCAGTTCTTC; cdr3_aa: CASSLSGLSFYNEQFF
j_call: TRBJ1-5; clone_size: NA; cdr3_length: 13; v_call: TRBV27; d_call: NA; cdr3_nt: TGTGCCAGCAGTTCCTTCGACCGTCAGCCCCAGCATTTT; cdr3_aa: CASSSFDRQPQHF
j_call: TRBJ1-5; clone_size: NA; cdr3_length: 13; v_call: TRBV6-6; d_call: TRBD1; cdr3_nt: TGTGCCAGCAGTCCAGGGGGCGATCAGCCCCAGCATTTT; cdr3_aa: CASSPGGDQPQHF
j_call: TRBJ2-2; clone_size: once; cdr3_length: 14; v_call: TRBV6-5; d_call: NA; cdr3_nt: TGTGCCAGCAGTTACCCGGGACACCCCGGGGAGCTGTTTTTT; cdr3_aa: CASSYPGHPGELFF
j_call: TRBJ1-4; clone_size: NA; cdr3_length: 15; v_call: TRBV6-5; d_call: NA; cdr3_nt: TGTGCCAGCAGTTACGCGAGTAGGGGAGGAGAAAAACTGTTTTTT; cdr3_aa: CASSYASRGGEKLFF
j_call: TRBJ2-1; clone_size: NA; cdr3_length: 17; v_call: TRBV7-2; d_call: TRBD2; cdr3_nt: TGTGCCAGCAGCTTCAACCGGGGGGGCCGAATTCTGCGTGAGCAGTTCTTC; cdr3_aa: CASSFNRGGRILREQFF
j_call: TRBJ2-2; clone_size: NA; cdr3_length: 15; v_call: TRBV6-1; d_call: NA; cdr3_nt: TGTGCCAGCAGTGAATTTGGCGGATTCGGCGGGGAGCTGTTTTTT; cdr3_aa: CASSEFGGFGGELFF
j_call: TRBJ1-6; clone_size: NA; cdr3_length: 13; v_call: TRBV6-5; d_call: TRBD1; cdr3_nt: TGTGCCAGCAAAGCACAGGGGGGTTCACCCCTCCACTTT; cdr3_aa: CASKAQGGSPLHF
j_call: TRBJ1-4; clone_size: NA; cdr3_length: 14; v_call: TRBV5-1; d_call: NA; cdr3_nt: TGCGCCAGCAGCTTCGAACAGGGCAGTGAAAAACTGTTTTTT; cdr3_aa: CASSFEQGSEKLFF
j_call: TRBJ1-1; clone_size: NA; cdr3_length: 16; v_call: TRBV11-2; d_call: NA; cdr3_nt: TGTGCCAGCAGCTTTAGGTTCTCCGGTAGGAACACTGAAGCTTTCTTT; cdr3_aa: CASSFRFSGRNTEAFF
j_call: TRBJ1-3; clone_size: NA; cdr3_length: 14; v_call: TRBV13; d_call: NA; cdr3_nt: TGTGCCAGCAGCACCCGGACAGAAGAAAACACCATATATTTT; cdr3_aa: CASSTRTEENTIYF
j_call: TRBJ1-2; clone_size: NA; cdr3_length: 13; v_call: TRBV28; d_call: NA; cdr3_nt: TGTGCCAGCAGTCGGGGACGGGGGTATGGCTACACCTTC; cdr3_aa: CASSRGRGYGYTF
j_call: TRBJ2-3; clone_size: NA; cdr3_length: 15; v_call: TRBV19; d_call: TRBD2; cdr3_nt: TGTGCCAGTAGTATAGGCGGGGGGAGCACAGATACGCAGTATTTT; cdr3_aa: CASSIGGGSTDTQYF